This is a list of T cell receptor beta chains from one sample in a study of cytomegalovirus exposure and HLA in healthy donors. Clones were read by immunoSEQ multiplex PCR, and TCRdb kept only the in-frame ones, dropping some. The sample has roughly 39,000 clones. The material sequenced was PBMCs. Receptors were obtained from a woman aged 30 to 39 in good health and CMV-seropositive. The CDR3 runs from the conserved cysteine through the conserved F or W. A D gene is named only where the DNA matches it firmly.

>TRBJ1-1|-|TRBV29-1
TGCAGCGTTGGGGAGGGTACTAGGGTACTATCTGAAGCTTTCTTT
CSVGEGTRVLSEAFF
>TRBJ2-7|-|TRBV5-1
TGCGCCAGCAGCTACCAGGGAAGCTACGAGCAGTACTTC
CASSYQGSYEQYF
>TRBJ1-5|TRBD1|TRBV27
TGTGCCAGCAGTCCCGGGACAGGGGGTTCCCAGCCCCAGCATTTT
CASSPGTGGSQPQHF
>TRBJ1-1|-|TRBV19
TGTGCCAGTAGTATGCAGGGTTGGAGCACTGAAGCTTTCTTT
CASSMQGWSTEAFF
>TRBJ1-6|TRBD1|TRBV5-1
TGCGCCAGCAGCTTCGACAGGGGGGCTGCACCCCTCCACTTT
CASSFDRGAAPLHF
>TRBJ1-1|TRBD1|TRBV4-2
TGTGCCAGCAGCCCGGGCCAGGGACAGAGGAACACTGAAGCTTTCTTT
CASSPGQGQRNTEAFF
>TRBJ1-1|-|TRBV4-1
TGCGCCAGCAGCCAAGCCCTGGCAGGGAACACTGAAGCTTTCTTT
CASSQALAGNTEAFF
>TRBJ1-6|-|TRBV6-1
TGTGCCAGCAGTGAAGTCATAGGGGGCTCCTATAATTCACCCCTCCACTTT
CASSEVIGGSYNSPLHF
>TRBJ2-7|TRBD1|TRBV5-1
TGCGCCAGCAGCCTCGACAGGGGAATTGACGAGCAGTACTTC
CASSLDRGIDEQYF
>TRBJ2-1|TRBD2|TRBV19
TGTGCCAGTAGCGGGGGGGGCGGTGAGCAGTTCTTC
CASSGGGGEQFF
>TRBJ2-1|-|TRBV20-1
TGCAGTGGGGGGGTGTGGAATGAGCAGTTCTTC
CSGGVWNEQFF
>TRBJ1-3|TRBD1|TRBV27
TGTGCCAGCAGCCGGACAGGCTTAAGCTCTGGAAACACCATATATTTT
CASSRTGLSSGNTIYF
>TRBJ2-3|TRBD2|TRBV7-2
TGTGCCAGCACTAAAGCGGGGGCCACAGATACGCAGTATTTT
CASTKAGATDTQYF
>TRBJ1-2|TRBD1|TRBV29-1
TGCAGCACAGGGGAAGCCTATGGCTACACCTTC
CSTGEAYGYTF
>TRBJ2-6|-|TRBV27
TGTGCCAGCAGCTCACTGGAGGTTAGGGCTGGGGCCAACGTCCTGACTTTC
CASSSLEVRAGANVLTF
>TRBJ2-1|-|TRBV5-6
TGTGCCAGCAGCCTATCTAGCTTTGGCTCCTACAATGAGCAGTTCTTC
CASSLSSFGSYNEQFF
>TRBJ2-1|-|TRBV7-9
TGTGCCAGCCATCAACAGTTACCCTACAATGAGCAGTTCTTC
CASHQQLPYNEQFF
>TRBJ2-3|-|TRBV11-2
TGTGCCAGCAGCTCCTCAGATACGCAGTATTTT
CASSSSDTQYF
>TRBJ1-4|-|TRBV29-1
TGCAGCGTACGACCAGCCAGGGGAACTAATGAAAAACTGTTTTTT
CSVRPARGTNEKLFF
>TRBJ2-2|-|TRBV9
TGTGCCAGCAGCGTAGCGGCAGGGTCAAACACCGGGGAGCTGTTTTTT
CASSVAAGSNTGELFF